This T cell receptor (beta chain) stems from a study of shared clonotypes between healthy human individuals. Findings of the study overall: The represented genetic and exposure-history diversity was limited by the small number of donors. Shared across a few donors were around 5% of the naive CD4 clonotypes.

In the case of this clone: Its antigen is not identified.

Deep-level running was used for the assay. The assay was immunoSEQ multiplex PCR, and TCRdb's table has in-frame clones only and misses some. This sample yields millions of clones, of which over 85% are seen a single time; 0.39% belongs to the top ten. The specimen sequenced was naive CD4+ T cells from PBMCs. The subset was: CD45RA+ positively selected. The receptor's source is a man aged 18-30 years in good health. Some clones in this sample may be carry-over from other donors' samples.

The CDR3 nucleotides are TGTGCCAGCAGCCGTGCGGGGGCGGAAGAGACCCAGTACTTC. The encoded protein is CASSRAGAEETQYF. J is TRBJ2-5 and V is TRBV5-4, with D tentatively TRBD2 (7 bases). V was clipped by 4 bases and J by 3 bases, with 13 bases between them. The CDR3 sequence is 14 residues long. CDR1 and CDR2 from the germline V gene are SGHNT and YYREEE (reference sequence).